This record concerns one T cell receptor (beta chain) sequence. Both 60 Vbeta primers and 13 Jbeta primers went into the PCR. Sequencing was performed with immunoSEQ multiplex PCR; in TCRdb, only in-frame clones are kept and a portion is missing. The sample yields roughly 220,000 clones, approximately 70% seen once. These data come from a study of cytomegalovirus exposure and HLA in healthy donors. The sequenced material came from PBMCs. The clonotype originates from a man aged 40-49 years in good health and CMV-seropositive.

CDR3 DNA: TGTGCCAGTAGTATAGATCCTTGGGACAGCCAAACCCACAATGAGCAGTTCTTC. It is translated as CASSIDPWDSQTHNEQFF. The genes are TRBV19 and TRBJ2-1, with 7 bases aligning to TRBD1. V gave up 0 bases and J gave up 5 bases; unmatched junction bases: 13. The germline V gene has CDR1 LNHDA and CDR2 SQIVND (reference sequence). The CDR3 extends over 18 amino acids.